One TCR beta chain is described in this entry. The antigen is not known. These data originate in a study of Ad26.COV2.S vaccination and SARS-CoV-2 variants. The CDR3 extends over 17 amino acids. With V trimmed by 1 base and J by 4 bases, 8 bases remained unmatched. Per the germline V gene, CDR1 is LGHNA and CDR2 is YSLEER. Points from the study as a whole: Reported post-vaccination CD8+ and CD4+ T cell responses to spike showed substantial breadth.

Profiled with immunoSEQ multiplex PCR; TCRdb holds only in-frame clones, not every one. The sample includes about 350,000 clones, around 83% of them seen just once. Treatment reported: some 19 received Ad26.COV2.S at low or high dose, single or two shots; about 5 received placebo; per-sample allocation not given. Sampling happened 63 days after the first vaccine or placebo injection. This rearrangement joins TRBV4-3 to TRBJ2-1, with 9 nucleotides matching TRBD2. This receptor was taken from a person between 18 and 59 years old who received the Ad26.COV2.S COVID-19 vaccine or a placebo. The sequencing used peripheral blood, collected in a trial of Ad26.COV2.S vaccine versus placebo. Here the CDR3 DNA reads TGCGCCAGCAGCCAAGCCCACCATAGCGGGAGTTACAATGAGCAGTTCTTC. Translating gives CASSQAHHSGSYNEQFF.